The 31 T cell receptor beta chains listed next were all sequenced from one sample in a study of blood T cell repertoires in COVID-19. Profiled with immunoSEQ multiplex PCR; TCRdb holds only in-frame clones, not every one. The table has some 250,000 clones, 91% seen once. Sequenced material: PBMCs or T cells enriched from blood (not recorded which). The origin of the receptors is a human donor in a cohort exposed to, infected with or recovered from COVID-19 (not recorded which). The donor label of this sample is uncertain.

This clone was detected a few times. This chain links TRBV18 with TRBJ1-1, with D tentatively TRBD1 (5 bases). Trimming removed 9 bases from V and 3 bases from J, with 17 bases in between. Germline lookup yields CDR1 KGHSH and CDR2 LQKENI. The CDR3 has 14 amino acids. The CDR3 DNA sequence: TGTGCCAGGTTTGCAGGGTTTGTTGACACTGAAGCTTTCTTT. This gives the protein CARFAGFVDTEAFF. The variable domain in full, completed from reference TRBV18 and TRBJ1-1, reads NAGVMQNPRHLVRRRGQEARLRCSPMKGHSHVYWYRQLPEEGLKFMVYLQKENIIDESGMPKERFSAEFPKEGPSILRIQQVVRGDSAAYFCARFAGFVDTEAFFGQGTRLTVV.

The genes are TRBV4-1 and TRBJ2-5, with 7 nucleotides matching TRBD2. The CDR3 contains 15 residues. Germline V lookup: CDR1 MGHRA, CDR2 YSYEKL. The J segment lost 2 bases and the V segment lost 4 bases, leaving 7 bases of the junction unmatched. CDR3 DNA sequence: TGCGCCAGCAGCCTCCCAACGGGGGGACAAGAGACCCAGTACTTC. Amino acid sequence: CASSLPTGGQETQYF.

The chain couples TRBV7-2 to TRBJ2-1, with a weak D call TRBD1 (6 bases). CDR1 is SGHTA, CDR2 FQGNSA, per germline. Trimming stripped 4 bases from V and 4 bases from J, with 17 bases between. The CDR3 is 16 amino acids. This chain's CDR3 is CASSSAQGSFYNEQFF. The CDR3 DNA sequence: TGTGCCAGCAGCTCAGCCCAGGGGTCTTTTTACAATGAGCAGTTCTTC.

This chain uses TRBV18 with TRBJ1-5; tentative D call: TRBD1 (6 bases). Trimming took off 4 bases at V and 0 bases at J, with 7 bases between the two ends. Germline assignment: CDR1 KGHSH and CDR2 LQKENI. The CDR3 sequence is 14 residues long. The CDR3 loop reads CASSQQGSNQPQHF. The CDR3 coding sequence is TGTGCCAGCTCACAACAGGGTAGCAATCAGCCCCAGCATTTT.

The CDR3: CASSSPRGQNEKLFF. As DNA, the CDR3 is TGTGCCAGCAGTTCCCCGAGGGGGCAGAATGAAAAACTGTTTTTT. This chain links TRBV6-5 with TRBJ1-4; 7 bases are a match to TRBD1. After removal of 4 bases from V and 5 bases from J, the junction contained 7 bases not matched to a gene. The CDR3 contains 15 residues. From germline, CDR1 is MNHEY and CDR2 SVGAGI.

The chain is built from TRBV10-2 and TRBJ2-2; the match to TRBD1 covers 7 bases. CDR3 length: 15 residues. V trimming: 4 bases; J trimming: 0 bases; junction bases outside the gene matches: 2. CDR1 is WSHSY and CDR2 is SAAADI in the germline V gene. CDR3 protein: CASSGDRANTGELFF. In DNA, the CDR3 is TGCGCCAGCAGTGGGGACAGAGCGAACACCGGGGAGCTGTTTTTT.

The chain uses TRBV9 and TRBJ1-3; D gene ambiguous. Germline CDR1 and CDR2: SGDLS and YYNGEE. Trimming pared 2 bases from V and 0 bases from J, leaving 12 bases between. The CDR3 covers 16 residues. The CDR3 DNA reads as TGTGCCAGCAGCGTCATGGCAGGCAGCTCTGGAAACACCATATATTTT. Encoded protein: CASSVMAGSSGNTIYF.

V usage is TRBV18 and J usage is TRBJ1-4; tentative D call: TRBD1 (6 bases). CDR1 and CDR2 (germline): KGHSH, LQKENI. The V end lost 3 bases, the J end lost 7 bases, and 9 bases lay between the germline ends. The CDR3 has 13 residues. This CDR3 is CASSPSGAEKLFF. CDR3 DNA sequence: TGTGCCAGCTCACCGTCAGGGGCTGAAAAACTGTTTTTT.

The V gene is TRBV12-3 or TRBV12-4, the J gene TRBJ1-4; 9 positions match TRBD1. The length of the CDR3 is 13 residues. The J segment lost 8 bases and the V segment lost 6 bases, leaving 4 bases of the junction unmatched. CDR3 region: CASRRTGVEKLFF. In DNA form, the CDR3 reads TGTGCCAGCAGGAGGACAGGGGTCGAAAAACTGTTTTTT.

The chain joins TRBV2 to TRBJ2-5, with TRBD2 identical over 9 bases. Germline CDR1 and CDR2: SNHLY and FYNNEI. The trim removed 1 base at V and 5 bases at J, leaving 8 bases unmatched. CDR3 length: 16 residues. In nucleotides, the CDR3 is TGTGCCAGCAGTGAAGAGGATAGCGGGGGAGGCGAGACCCAGTACTTC. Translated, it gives CASSEEDSGGGETQYF.

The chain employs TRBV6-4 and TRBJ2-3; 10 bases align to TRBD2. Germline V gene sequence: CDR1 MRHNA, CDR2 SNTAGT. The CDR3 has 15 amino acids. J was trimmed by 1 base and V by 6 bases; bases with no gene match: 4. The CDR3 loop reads CASSAAGGGTDTQYF. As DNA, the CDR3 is TGTGCCAGCAGCGCAGCGGGGGGGGGCACAGATACGCAGTATTTT.

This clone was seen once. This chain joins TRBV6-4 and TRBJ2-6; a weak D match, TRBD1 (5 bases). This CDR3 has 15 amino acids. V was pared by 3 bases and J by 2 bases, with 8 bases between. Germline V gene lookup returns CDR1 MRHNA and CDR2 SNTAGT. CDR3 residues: CASSEGAPGANVLTF. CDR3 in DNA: TGTGCCAGCAGTGAAGGGGCACCTGGGGCCAACGTCCTGACTTTC.

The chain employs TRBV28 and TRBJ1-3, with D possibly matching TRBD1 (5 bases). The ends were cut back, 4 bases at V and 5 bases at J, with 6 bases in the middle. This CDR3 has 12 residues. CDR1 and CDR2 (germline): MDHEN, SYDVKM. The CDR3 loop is CASSSDRNTIYF. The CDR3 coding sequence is TGTGCCAGCAGTTCGGACAGAAACACCATATATTTT.

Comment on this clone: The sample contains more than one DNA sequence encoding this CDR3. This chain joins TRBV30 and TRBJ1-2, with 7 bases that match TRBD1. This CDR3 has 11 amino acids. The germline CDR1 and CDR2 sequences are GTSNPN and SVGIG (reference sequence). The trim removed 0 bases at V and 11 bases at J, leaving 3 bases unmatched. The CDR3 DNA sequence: TGTGCCTGGAGTGTACGCAGGGGGTACACCTTC. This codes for CAWSVRRGYTF.

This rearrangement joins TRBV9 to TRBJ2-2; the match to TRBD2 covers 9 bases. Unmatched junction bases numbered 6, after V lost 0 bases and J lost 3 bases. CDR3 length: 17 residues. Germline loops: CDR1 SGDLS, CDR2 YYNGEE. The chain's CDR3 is CASSVDRGGAHTGELFF. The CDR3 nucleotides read TGTGCCAGCAGCGTAGACCGCGGGGGGGCCCACACCGGGGAGCTGTTTTTT.

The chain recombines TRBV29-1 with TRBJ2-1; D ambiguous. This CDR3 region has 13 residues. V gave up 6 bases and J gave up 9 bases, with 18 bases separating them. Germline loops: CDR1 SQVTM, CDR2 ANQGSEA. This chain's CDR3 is CSVVNLPLGEQFF. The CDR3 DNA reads TGCAGCGTCGTAAACCTCCCACTTGGTGAGCAGTTCTTC.

The CDR3 nucleotides are TGTGCCAGTAGGACTCAGGGATTTAATGAAAAACTGTTTTTT. Protein: CASRTQGFNEKLFF. This sequence joins TRBV19 and TRBJ1-4; a possible D gene is TRBD1 (5 bases). Trimming removed 6 bases from V and 4 bases from J, with 12 bases in between. CDR1 is LNHDA, CDR2 SQIVND, per germline (reference sequence). The CDR3 loop spans 14 amino acids.

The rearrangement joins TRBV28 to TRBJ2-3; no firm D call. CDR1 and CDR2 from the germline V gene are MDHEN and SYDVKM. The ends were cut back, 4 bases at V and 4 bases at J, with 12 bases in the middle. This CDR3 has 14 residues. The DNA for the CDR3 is TGTGCCAGCAGTTACCCGCAGGTCGCAGATACGCAGTATTTT. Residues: CASSYPQVADTQYF.

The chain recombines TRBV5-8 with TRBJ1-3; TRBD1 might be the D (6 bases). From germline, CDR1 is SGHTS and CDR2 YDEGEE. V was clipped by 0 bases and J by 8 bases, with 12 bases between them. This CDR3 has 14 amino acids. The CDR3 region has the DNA TGTGCCAGCAGCTTGGGACAGGCGCGAGACACCATATATTTT. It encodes CASSLGQARDTIYF. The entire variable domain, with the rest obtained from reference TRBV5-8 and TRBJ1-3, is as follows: EAGVTQSPTHLIKTRGQQATLRCSPISGHTSVYWYQQALGLGLQFLLWYDEGEERNRGNFPPRFSGRQFPNYSSELNVNALELEDSALYLCASSLGQARDTIYFGEGSWLTVV.

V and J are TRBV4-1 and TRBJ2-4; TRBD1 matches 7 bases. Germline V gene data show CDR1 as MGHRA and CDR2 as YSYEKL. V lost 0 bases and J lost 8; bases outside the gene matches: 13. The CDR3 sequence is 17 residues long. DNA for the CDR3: TGCGCCAGCAGCCAAGAGGGCCGGACAGGCCCCCGGGACATTCAGTACTTC. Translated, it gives CASSQEGRTGPRDIQYF.

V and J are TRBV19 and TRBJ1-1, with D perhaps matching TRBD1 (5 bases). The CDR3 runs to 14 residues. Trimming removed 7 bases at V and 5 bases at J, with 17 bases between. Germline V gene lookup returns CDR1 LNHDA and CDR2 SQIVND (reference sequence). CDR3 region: CASILGGAKTEAFF. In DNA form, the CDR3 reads TGTGCCAGTATTTTGGGGGGTGCGAAAACTGAAGCTTTCTTT.

CDR3 sequence reads: CASSQVRGFNYGYTF. The DNA for the CDR3 is TGTGCCAGCAGCCAAGTACGGGGGTTCAACTATGGCTACACCTTC. The genes are TRBV3-1 (or the pseudogene TRBV3-2) and TRBJ1-2, with D possibly TRBD1 on 5 matching bases. Germline V gives CDR1 LGHDT, CDR2 YNNKEL (reference sequence). This CDR3 has 15 amino acids. V gave up 1 base and J gave up 2 bases, with 11 bases separating them.

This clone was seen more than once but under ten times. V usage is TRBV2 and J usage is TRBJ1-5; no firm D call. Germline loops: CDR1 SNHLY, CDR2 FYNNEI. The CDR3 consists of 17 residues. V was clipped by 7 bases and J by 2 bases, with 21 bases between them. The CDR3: CASMTARFESGNQPQHF. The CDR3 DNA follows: TGTGCCAGCATGACCGCCCGATTTGAGAGCGGCAATCAGCCCCAGCATTTT.

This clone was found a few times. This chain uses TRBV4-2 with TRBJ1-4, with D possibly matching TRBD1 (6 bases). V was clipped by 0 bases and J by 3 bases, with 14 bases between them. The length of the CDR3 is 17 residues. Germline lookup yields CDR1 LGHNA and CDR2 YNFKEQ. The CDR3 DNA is TGTGCCAGCAGCCAAGAGGGCAGGGGTAAGGCTAATGAAAAACTGTTTTTT. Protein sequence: CASSQEGRGKANEKLFF.

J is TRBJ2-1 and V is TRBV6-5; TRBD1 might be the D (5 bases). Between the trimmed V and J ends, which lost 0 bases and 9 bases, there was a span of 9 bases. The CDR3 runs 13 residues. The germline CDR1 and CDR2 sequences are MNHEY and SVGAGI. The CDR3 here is CASSYSRASEQFF. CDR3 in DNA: TGTGCCAGCAGTTACTCCAGGGCTAGTGAGCAGTTCTTC.

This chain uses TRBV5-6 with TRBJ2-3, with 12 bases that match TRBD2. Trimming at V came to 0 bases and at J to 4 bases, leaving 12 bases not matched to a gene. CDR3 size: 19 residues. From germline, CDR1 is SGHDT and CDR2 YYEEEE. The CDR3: CASSLAPSSGGAEADTQYF. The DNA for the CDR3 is TGTGCCAGCAGCTTGGCCCCGTCTAGCGGGGGGGCCGAGGCAGATACGCAGTATTTT.

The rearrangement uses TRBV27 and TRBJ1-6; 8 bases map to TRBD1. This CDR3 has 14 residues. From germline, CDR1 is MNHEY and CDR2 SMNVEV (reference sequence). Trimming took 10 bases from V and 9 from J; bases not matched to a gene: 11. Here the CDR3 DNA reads TGTGCCACGTCCAGGGGGCGTGAAAGTTCACCCCTCCACTTT. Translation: CATSRGRESSPLHF.

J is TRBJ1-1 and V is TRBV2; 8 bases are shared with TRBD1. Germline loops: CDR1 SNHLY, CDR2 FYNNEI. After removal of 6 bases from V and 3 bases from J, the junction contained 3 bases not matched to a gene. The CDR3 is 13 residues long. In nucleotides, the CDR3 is TGTGCCAGCAGGCAACAGGGGGACACTGAAGCTTTCTTT. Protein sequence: CASRQQGDTEAFF. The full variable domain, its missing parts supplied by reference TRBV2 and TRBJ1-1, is EPEVTQTPSHQVTQMGQEVILRCVPISNHLYFYWYRQILGQKVEFLVSFYNNEISEKSEIFDDQFSVERPDGSNFTLKIRSTKLEDSAMYFCASRQQGDTEAFFGQGTRLTVV.

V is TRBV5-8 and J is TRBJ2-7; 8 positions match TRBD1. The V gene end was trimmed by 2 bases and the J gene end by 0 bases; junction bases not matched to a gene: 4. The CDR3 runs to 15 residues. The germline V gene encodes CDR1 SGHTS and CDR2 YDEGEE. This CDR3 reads CASSFNRGVSYEQYF. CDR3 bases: TGTGCCAGCAGCTTTAACAGGGGGGTCTCCTACGAGCAGTACTTC.

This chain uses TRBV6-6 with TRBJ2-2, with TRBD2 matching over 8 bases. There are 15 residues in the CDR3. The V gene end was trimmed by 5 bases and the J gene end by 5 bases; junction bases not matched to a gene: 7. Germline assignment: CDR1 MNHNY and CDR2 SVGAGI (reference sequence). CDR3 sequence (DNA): TGTGCCAGCAGTCTCCGGGGGGGCCAAACCGGGGAGCTGTTTTTT. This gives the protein CASSLRGGQTGELFF.

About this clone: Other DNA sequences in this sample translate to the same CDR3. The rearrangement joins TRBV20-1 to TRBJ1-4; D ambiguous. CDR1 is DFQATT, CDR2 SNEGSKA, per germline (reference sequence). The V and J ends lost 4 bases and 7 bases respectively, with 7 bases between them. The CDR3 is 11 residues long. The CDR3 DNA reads TGCAGTGCTATCCGGGGTGAAAAACTGTTTTTT. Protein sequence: CSAIRGEKLFF.